This TCR beta chain was recorded in a study of breast tumors, draining lymph nodes, adjacent tissues. The CDR3 is 16 residues long. The V gene lost 5 bases and the J gene lost 7 bases, with 21 bases spanning the gap. The germline V gene has CDR1 WNHNN and CDR2 SYGVQD (reference sequence). Axillary draining lymph nodes of breast cancer patients supplied the node samples. One entry per CDR3 protein results from TCRdb running MiXCR on the multiplex PCR reads. The sample yields about 180,000 distinct CDR3 sequences, roughly a third seen once. This clonotype was seen at least ten times. The antigen remains unidentified. Study-level results: Data fit most tumor T cells coming from lymph node, expanding in tumor. Tumor TCR diversity was below lymph nodes but above nontumor tissue. Tumor T cell lymph node origin was a supported hypothesis, not proven.

The sequence derives from a female donor with breast cancer. Some clones in this sample may be carry-over from other donors' samples. Sequencing was carried out using axillary lymph node tissue. The V and J genes are TRBV10-1 and TRBJ2-1; D may be TRBD1 (6 bases). For the CDR3, the DNA is TGCGCCAGCAGTCCTCCGGGCAGGGGATTGAGTAATGAGCAGTTCTTC. It codes for CASSPPGRGLSNEQFF.